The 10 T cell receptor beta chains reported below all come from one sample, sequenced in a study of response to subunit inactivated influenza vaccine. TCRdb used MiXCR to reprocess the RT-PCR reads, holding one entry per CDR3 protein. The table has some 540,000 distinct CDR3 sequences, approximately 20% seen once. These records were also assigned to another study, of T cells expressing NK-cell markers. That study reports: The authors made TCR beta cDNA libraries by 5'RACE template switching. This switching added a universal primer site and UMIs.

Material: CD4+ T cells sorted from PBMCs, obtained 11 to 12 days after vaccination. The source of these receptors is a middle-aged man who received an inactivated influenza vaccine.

The CDR3 spells CASSFRQGSAEKLFF. The CDR3 nucleotides are TGCGCCAGCAGCTTTAGACAGGGTTCGGCGGAAAAACTGTTTTTT. The chain carries TRBV5-1 and TRBJ1-4, with 7 bases aligning to TRBD1. The CDR3 runs to 15 residues. After removal of 2 bases from V and 8 bases from J, the junction contained 9 bases not matched to a gene. Germline assignment: CDR1 SGHRS and CDR2 YFSETQ.

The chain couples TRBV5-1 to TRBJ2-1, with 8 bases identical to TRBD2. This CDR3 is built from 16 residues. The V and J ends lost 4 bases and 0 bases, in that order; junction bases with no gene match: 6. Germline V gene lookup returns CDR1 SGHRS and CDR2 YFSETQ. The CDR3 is CASSDGGGSSYNEQFF. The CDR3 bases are TGCGCCAGCAGCGACGGGGGGGGGAGCTCCTACAATGAGCAGTTCTTC. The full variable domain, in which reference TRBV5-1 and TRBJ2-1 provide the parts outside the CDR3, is KAGVTQTPRYLIKTRGQQVTLSCSPISGHRSVSWYQQTPGQGLQFLFEYFSETQRNKGNFPGRFSGRQFSNSRSEMNVSTLELGDSALYLCASSDGGGSSYNEQFFGPGTRLTVL.

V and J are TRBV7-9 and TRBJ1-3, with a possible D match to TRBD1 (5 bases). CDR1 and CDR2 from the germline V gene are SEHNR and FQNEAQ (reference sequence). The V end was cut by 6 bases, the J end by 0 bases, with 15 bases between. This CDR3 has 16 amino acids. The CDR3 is CASSPRDSYSGNTIYF. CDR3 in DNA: TGTGCCAGCAGTCCCCGTGACAGTTACTCTGGAAACACCATATATTTT.

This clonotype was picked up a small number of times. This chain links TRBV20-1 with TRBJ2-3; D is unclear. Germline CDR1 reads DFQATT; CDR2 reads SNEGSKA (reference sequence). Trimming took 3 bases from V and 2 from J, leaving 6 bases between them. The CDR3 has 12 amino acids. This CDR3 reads CSASQPTDTQYF. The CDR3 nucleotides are TGCAGTGCTAGTCAACCCACAGATACGCAGTATTTT.

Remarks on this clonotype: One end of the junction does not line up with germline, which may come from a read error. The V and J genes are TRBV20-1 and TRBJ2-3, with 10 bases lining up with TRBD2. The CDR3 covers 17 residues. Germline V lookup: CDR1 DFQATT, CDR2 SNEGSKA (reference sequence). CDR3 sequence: CCARDLTSGESTDTQYF. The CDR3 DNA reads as TGCTGTGCTAGAGATCTTACTAGCGGGGAGAGCACAGATACGCAGTATTTT.

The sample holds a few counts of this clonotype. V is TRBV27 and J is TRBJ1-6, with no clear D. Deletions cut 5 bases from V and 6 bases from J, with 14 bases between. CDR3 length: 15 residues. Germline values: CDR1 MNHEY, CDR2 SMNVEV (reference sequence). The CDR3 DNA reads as TGTGCCAGCAGTCCCCGGTCAGGCGCTAATTCACCCCTCCACTTT. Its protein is CASSPRSGANSPLHF.

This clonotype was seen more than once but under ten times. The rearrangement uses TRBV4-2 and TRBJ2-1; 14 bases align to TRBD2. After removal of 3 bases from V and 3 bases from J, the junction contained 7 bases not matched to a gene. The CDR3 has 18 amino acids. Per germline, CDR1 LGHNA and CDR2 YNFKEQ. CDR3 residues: CASSHQTSGGAHYNEQFF. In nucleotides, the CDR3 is TGTGCCAGCAGCCACCAGACTAGCGGGGGGGCCCACTACAATGAGCAGTTCTTC.

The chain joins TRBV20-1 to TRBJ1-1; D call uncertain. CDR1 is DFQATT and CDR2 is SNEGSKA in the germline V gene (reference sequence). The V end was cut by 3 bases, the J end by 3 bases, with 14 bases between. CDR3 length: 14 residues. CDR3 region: CSASPVGGYTEAFF. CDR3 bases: TGCAGTGCTAGCCCCGTCGGAGGGTACACTGAAGCTTTCTTT.

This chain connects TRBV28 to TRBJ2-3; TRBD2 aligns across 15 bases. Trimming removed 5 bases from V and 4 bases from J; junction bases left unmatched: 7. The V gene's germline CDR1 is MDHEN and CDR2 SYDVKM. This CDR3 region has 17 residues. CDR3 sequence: CASSTRTSGGVSDTQYF. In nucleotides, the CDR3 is TGTGCCAGCAGTACAAGGACTAGCGGGGGGGTTTCAGATACGCAGTATTTT.

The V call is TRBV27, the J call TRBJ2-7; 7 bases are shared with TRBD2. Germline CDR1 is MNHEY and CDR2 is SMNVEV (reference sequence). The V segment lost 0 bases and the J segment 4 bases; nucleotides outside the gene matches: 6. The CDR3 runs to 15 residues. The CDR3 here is CASSLSWAGEYEQYF. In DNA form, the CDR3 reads TGTGCCAGCAGTTTATCGTGGGCGGGAGAGTACGAGCAGTACTTC.